This T cell receptor beta chain was documented in a study of blood T cell repertoires in COVID-19. Study details: Spain, Italy and the United States supplied samples that represented acute and convalescent COVID-19. Sample material is recorded as cDNA or gDNA derived from T cells, B-cell-depleted T cells, or PBMCs.

This clone was seen once. Original processing methods: It was from reference gene primer amplification that nucleated cell counts were estimated. Profiled with immunoSEQ multiplex PCR; TCRdb holds only in-frame clones, not every one. Clonal size and the V and J genes are those of that table, whereas D and trimming came from the DNA. The repertoire consists of about 180,000 clones, with 75% to 80% occurring once and the leading ten covering about 26%. V dropped 3 bases and J dropped 4 bases, with 12 bases sitting between them. The CDR3 is 13 amino acids. From germline, CDR1 is DFQATT and CDR2 SNEGSKA (reference sequence).

The chain recombines TRBV20-1 with TRBJ2-5; possible D gene TRBD2, 6 bases. The source of this sequence is an older woman with acute or convalescent COVID-19. The sequencing input was peripheral blood. The CDR3 nucleotides read TGCAGTGCTAGTGGGGGAGGCGGAGAGACCCAGTACTTC. This codes for CSASGGGGETQYF.